This entry lists 18 T cell receptor beta chains sequenced from one sample in a study of lymphopenia after photon versus proton radiotherapy. The assay was immunoSEQ multiplex PCR, and TCRdb's table has in-frame clones only and misses some. The sample comprises about 25,000 clones, over 80% of which are singletons, and roughly 19% rests with the top ten. The sequenced sample was peripheral blood, obtained from a patient treated with photon-based radiotherapy. These receptors were obtained from a man aged 50-60 years with gastric cancer.

The J gene is TRBJ1-2, the V gene TRBV15, with no clear D. V shed 4 bases and J shed 6 bases, with 15 bases lying between them. In germline, CDR1 is LNHNV, CDR2 YYDKDF (reference sequence). The CDR3 has 14 amino acids. The CDR3 coding sequence is TGTGCCACCAGCATTAGTTCGGGGTTTGATGGCTACACCTTC. Protein sequence: CATSISSGFDGYTF.

V and J are TRBV5-5 and TRBJ2-1, with a weak D call TRBD2 (5 bases). The ends were cut back, 3 bases at V and 14 bases at J, with 12 bases in the middle. CDR3 length: 11 amino acids. Germline-derived CDR1 and CDR2 are SGHKS and YYEKEE (reference sequence). The CDR3 sequence: CASSSLAQEFF. The DNA of the CDR3 is TGTGCCAGCAGCTCCCTAGCTCAGGAGTTCTTC.

The rearrangement joins TRBV18 to TRBJ1-2, with 8 bases matching TRBD1. The CDR3 sequence is 15 residues long. Germline lookup yields CDR1 KGHSH and CDR2 LQKENI. With V trimmed by 3 bases and J by 7 bases, 10 bases remained unmatched. DNA of the CDR3: TGTGCCAGCTCACCCTTAGGACAGGGCTTTGGTGGCTACACCTTC. Amino acids: CASSPLGQGFGGYTF.

The V and J genes are TRBV12-5 and TRBJ2-2; D is uncertain. CDR1 LGHNT and CDR2 FRNRAP come from the germline V gene. This CDR3 has 16 residues. The V and J ends lost 4 bases and 0 bases respectively, with 12 bases between them. The CDR3 nucleotides are TGTGCTAGTGGTTCTGATGAGTCAGCGAACACCGGGGAGCTGTTTTTT. It encodes CASGSDESANTGELFF.

The chain has TRBV2 and TRBJ1-4; TRBD1 agrees at 9 bases. The CDR3 spans 14 residues. Germline CDR1 SNHLY, CDR2 FYNNEI. The J segment lost 7 bases and the V segment lost 7 bases, leaving 7 bases of the junction unmatched. CDR3 in amino acids: CASTTGGRIEKLFF. The CDR3 coding sequence is TGTGCCAGCACAACAGGGGGCCGTATTGAAAAACTGTTTTTT.

The chain has TRBV10-2 and TRBJ2-3; 7 bases are a match to TRBD2. Per germline, CDR1 WSHSY and CDR2 SAAADI. The CDR3 has 15 amino acids. J was trimmed by 2 bases and V by 2 bases; bases with no gene match: 4. This CDR3 reads CASSEEGGFTDTQYF. The CDR3 nucleotides read TGCGCCAGCAGTGAGGAGGGAGGGTTCACAGATACGCAGTATTTT.

V usage is TRBV7-2 and J usage is TRBJ2-2; 12 positions agree with TRBD2. The CDR3 totals 15 residues. Trimming at V came to 7 bases and at J to 6 bases, leaving 6 bases not matched to a gene. Germline CDR1 and CDR2: SGHTA and FQGNSA. CDR3 loop: CASTRTSGVSGELFF. In DNA, the CDR3 is TGTGCCAGCACCCGGACTAGCGGGGTTTCCGGGGAGCTGTTTTTT.

A single count supports this clone. The chain couples TRBV6-1 to TRBJ2-7; tentatively, D is TRBD1 (6 bases). Between the trimmed V and J ends, which lost 7 bases and 6 bases, there was a span of 16 bases. CDR1 and CDR2 from the germline V gene are MNHNS and SASEGT. The CDR3 covers 13 residues. The CDR3 is CASIPDRFVEQYF. CDR3 nucleotide sequence: TGTGCCAGCATCCCCGACAGGTTCGTCGAGCAGTACTTC.

In this sample, this clone turned up once. The rearrangement uses TRBV30 and TRBJ1-1; perhaps TRBD1 as D (6 bases). The germline V and J ends were trimmed by 3 bases and 0 bases, with 8 bases remaining between them. The germline gives CDR1 GTSNPN, CDR2 SVGIG (reference sequence). The CDR3 contains 13 residues. CDR3: CAWRDSLNTEAFF. The CDR3 DNA sequence: TGTGCCTGGAGGGACAGCCTGAACACTGAAGCTTTCTTT.

This clone came up once. V is TRBV4-3 and J is TRBJ1-5; D remains unclear. The CDR3 has 14 amino acids. The V and J ends lost 4 bases and 4 bases respectively, with 11 bases between them. Germline V gene data show CDR1 as LGHNA and CDR2 as YSLEER. Written as DNA, the CDR3 is TGCGCCAGCAGCCCTCGCCTGGGGAATCAGCCCCAGCATTTT. This gives the protein CASSPRLGNQPQHF.

This clone was seen once. The CDR3 DNA follows: TGTGCCAGCAGCGCGGCCCCAGGGTCCGGGGAGCTGTTTTTT. Translation: CASSAAPGSGELFF. The chain couples TRBV9 to TRBJ2-2; maybe TRBD1 (5 bases). V lost 3 bases and J lost 6, with 12 bases in between. The CDR3 totals 14 residues. CDR1 SGDLS and CDR2 YYNGEE come from the germline V gene.

This clone was recorded once. The CDR3 reads CASSVASGGTGELFF. The CDR3 DNA reads TGTGCCAGCAGCGTAGCTTCCGGGGGAACCGGGGAGCTGTTTTTT. This rearrangement joins TRBV9 to TRBJ2-2; TRBD2 is a possible D gene (6 bases). V lost 0 bases to trimming and J lost 5 bases, with 11 bases between them. Germline loops: CDR1 SGDLS, CDR2 YYNGEE. The CDR3 runs to 15 residues.

The chain employs TRBV7-9 and TRBJ2-1; D is undetermined. The germline CDR1 and CDR2 sequences are SEHNR and FQNEAQ (reference sequence). The CDR3 is 11 residues long. V dropped 5 bases and J dropped 10 bases, with 9 bases sitting between them. The CDR3 nucleotides read TGTGCCAGCAGCAAAACCGGCGAGCAGTTCTTC. It is translated as CASSKTGEQFF. Full variable domain (remainder filled in from reference TRBV7-9 and TRBJ2-1): DTGVSQNPRHKITKRGQNVTFRCDPISEHNRLYWYRQTLGQGPEFLTYFQNEAQLEKSRLLSDRFSAERPKGSFSTLEIQRTEQGDSAMYLCASSKTGEQFFGPGTRLTVL.

The J gene is TRBJ1-5, the V gene TRBV21-1; no DNA check was done on the table's D call, TRBD1. TRBV21-1 corresponds to a pseudogene. This CDR3 is built from 13 residues. As DNA, the CDR3 is TGTGCCAGCAGTAGCAGGGGCAATCAGCCCCAGCATTTT. It encodes CASSSRGNQPQHF.

The rearrangement uses TRBV21-1 and TRBJ2-1; the D call TRBD2 from the table was never checked on the DNA. TRBV21-1 is a pseudogene locus. The CDR3 extends over 16 amino acids. The CDR3 sequence: CASRGGLAGGNNEQFF. The CDR3 DNA is TGTGCCAGCCGCGGGGGGCTAGCGGGGGGGAACAATGAGCAGTTCTTC.

The chain carries TRBV7-2 and TRBJ1-6; TRBD1 aligns across 7 bases. Germline V gives CDR1 SGHTA, CDR2 FQGNSA. The CDR3 extends over 16 amino acids. Losses at the gene ends were 5 bases for V and 1 base for J; bases not matched to a gene: 5. The CDR3 DNA is TGTGCCAGCAGCCGGGACAGCCGTTCCTATAATTCACCCCTCCACTTT. The encoded protein is CASSRDSRSYNSPLHF.

V and J are TRBV19 and TRBJ2-1; weak D call: TRBD2 (6 bases). Trimming removed 6 bases at V and 7 bases at J, with 16 bases between. This CDR3 spans 14 amino acids. Germline V gene sequence: CDR1 LNHDA, CDR2 SQIVND (reference sequence). This chain's CDR3 is CASSRTTPRNEQFF. The CDR3, as DNA: TGTGCCAGTAGCCGGACTACTCCGAGGAATGAGCAGTTCTTC.

The V gene is TRBV6-1, the J gene TRBJ2-2, with D possibly called TRBD1 or TRBD2 (5 bases each). In germline, CDR1 is MNHNS, CDR2 SASEGT. V lost 7 bases and J 7 bases, leaving 13 bases between the germline ends. This CDR3 is built from 13 residues. For the CDR3, the DNA is TGTGCCAGCAACCCGGTTGGGGGCGGGGAGCTGTTTTTT. Translating it yields CASNPVGGGELFF.